A single sample is the source of the 3 T cell receptor beta chains below, sequenced in a study of cytomegalovirus exposure and HLA in healthy donors (dated by TCRdb to 2017 to 2019). Library method: the immunoSEQ multiplex PCR assay. TCRdb took over this immuneACCESS table, retaining in-frame rearrangements with V and J assigned. Such tables are incomplete; in checked studies, under half of the missing clones stem from an unresolved V gene, and the remainder is unexplained. Across this sample there are about 360,000 clones, with approximately 90% seen only once. The ten most abundant clones make up under 0.95% of the sample. Sequenced input: PBMCs. The receptors shown here come from a woman aged 18-35 years in good health and CMV-seronegative.

The chain links TRBV18 to TRBJ2-3; no clear D gene. This CDR3 has 13 residues. Germline V gene sequence: CDR1 KGHSH, CDR2 LQKENI. V was cut by 4 bases and J by 4 bases, with 9 bases left in between. In DNA, the CDR3 is TGTGCCAGCTCACTTTCCAGTTCAGATACGCAGTATTTT. Translated, it gives CASSLSSSDTQYF.

The chain is built from TRBV4-2 and TRBJ2-3; 13 nucleotides line up with TRBD2. V was pared by 3 bases and J by 0 bases, with 12 bases of the junction left unmatched. Germline values: CDR1 LGHNA, CDR2 YNFKEQ. There are 20 residues in the CDR3. As DNA, the CDR3 is TGTGCCAGCAGCCATGCTAAAACCGGGACTAGCGGGACTAGCACAGATACGCAGTATTTT. It translates to CASSHAKTGTSGTSTDTQYF.

This clone was counted once. CDR3 sequence reads: CASSLPREQPHWAGELFF. The CDR3 coding sequence is TGTGCCAGCAGCTTACCCCGGGAACAGCCTCATTGGGCCGGGGAGCTGTTTTTT. V and J are TRBV11-2 and TRBJ2-2, with D tentatively TRBD2 (5 bases). Trimming shortened V by 2 bases and J by 6 bases, and 22 bases separated the two germline ends. The CDR3 extends over 18 amino acids. Germline values: CDR1 SGHAT, CDR2 FQNNGV.